The clone carrying this T cell receptor beta chain was detected once. Profiling relied on immunoSEQ multiplex PCR, and the TCRdb table lists in-frame clones only, not all of them. The sample includes 50,000 to 80,000 clones, 75% to 90% of them seen just once. This sample is part of a study of technical replicates of blood from a handful of donors. The germline V and J ends were trimmed by 6 bases and 8 bases, with 10 bases remaining between them. The CDR3 covers 11 residues. Germline CDR1 SGHTA, CDR2 FQGNSA. This chain connects TRBV7-2 to TRBJ1-2; perhaps TRBD1 as D (5 bases). Material: PBMCs. This TCR was recovered from a human donor in good health. Some clones in this sample may be carry-over from other donors' samples. CDR3 loop: CASRAGLGYTF. The CDR3 DNA follows: TGTGCCAGCAGAGCAGGGTTGGGCTACACCTTC.